These T cell receptor beta chains were read from a single sample in a study of CD8+ T cells in alopecia areata. TCRdb's table, derived via immunoSEQ multiplex PCR, lists solely in-frame clones and lacks some. The repertoire consists of 150,000 to 200,000 clones, with about 53% occurring once and the leading ten covering 10% to 12%. The source was CD8+ T cells sorted from blood, collected at week 24, from a patient treated with tofacitinib. The receptors come from a human donor with alopecia areata. Each CDR3 is given without its conserved first and last residue.

J gene: TRBJ1-4
V gene: TRBV7-9
CDR3 protein: ASSSNREGDGKLF

J gene: TRBJ2-5
V gene: TRBV15
CDR3 protein: ATSRELGSQETQY

J gene: TRBJ1-1
V gene: TRBV19
CDR3 protein: ASKGVTEAF

J gene: TRBJ1-1
V gene: TRBV4-3
CDR3 protein: ASSQDPAGGLNTEAF

J gene: TRBJ2-1
V gene: TRBV5-1
CDR3 protein: ASSLDYRISYNEQF

J gene: TRBJ2-1
V gene: TRBV30
CDR3 protein: AWSARLGNNEQF

J gene: TRBJ2-2
V gene: TRBV11-2
CDR3 protein: ASSQKGYDTGELF

J gene: TRBJ1-2
V gene: TRBV7-9
CDR3 protein: ASSSPSSENHGYT

J gene: TRBJ2-7
V gene: TRBV9
CDR3 protein: ASSVDIGDNYEQY

J gene: TRBJ2-1
V gene: TRBV4-3
CDR3 protein: ASSRVLRDRGSNEQF

J gene: TRBJ2-3
V gene: TRBV12-5
CDR3 protein: ASGFPRGAPTDTQY

J gene: TRBJ1-1
V gene: TRBV5-6
CDR3 protein: ASSSGTISMNTEAF

J gene: TRBJ1-6
V gene: TRBV4-3
CDR3 protein: ASRAGQGGSPLH

J gene: TRBJ1-1
V gene: TRBV5-6
CDR3 protein: ASSSSMNTEAF

J gene: TRBJ2-7
V gene: TRBV6-5
CDR3 protein: ASSRTSGGEQY

J gene: TRBJ1-1
V gene: TRBV30
CDR3 protein: AWGHSGPEAF

J gene: TRBJ2-7
V gene: TRBV29-1
CDR3 protein: SVERTGSYEQY

J gene: TRBJ2-1
V gene: TRBV5-6
CDR3 protein: ASSFSSGTVPYNEQF

J gene: TRBJ2-7
V gene: TRBV11-2
CDR3 protein: ASSLGWPTYEQY

J gene: TRBJ2-3
V gene: TRBV15
CDR3 protein: ATSTPGEGLADTQY

J gene: TRBJ1-4
V gene: TRBV4-3
CDR3 protein: ASSRSGTGNEKLF

J gene: TRBJ2-3
V gene: TRBV14
CDR3 protein: ASREGTGLEDTQY

J gene: TRBJ2-7
V gene: TRBV30
CDR3 protein: AMTDSSYEQY

J gene: TRBJ2-7
V gene: TRBV9
CDR3 protein: ASSPPGGEGYEQY

J gene: TRBJ1-6
V gene: TRBV11-2
CDR3 protein: ASSTKAGAESPLH

J gene: TRBJ2-5
V gene: TRBV11-2
CDR3 protein: ASSLGFGGTQETQY

J gene: TRBJ1-4
V gene: TRBV27
CDR3 protein: ASSPEFRDEKLF

J gene: TRBJ2-1
V gene: TRBV5-1
CDR3 protein: ASSAGLGWF

J gene: TRBJ1-1
V gene: TRBV10-2
CDR3 protein: AGLGGNSTEAF

J gene: TRBJ2-1
V gene: TRBV4-1
CDR3 protein: ASSQDLGADEQF

J gene: TRBJ2-2
V gene: TRBV9
CDR3 protein: ASSVAGGNTGELF

J gene: TRBJ1-2
V gene: TRBV7-8
CDR3 protein: ASSPSRQGGVYGYT

J gene: TRBJ2-3
V gene: TRBV25-1
CDR3 protein: ASSEYGVPDTQY

J gene: TRBJ1-2
V gene: TRBV4-3
CDR3 protein: ASSQETDNNYGYT

J gene: TRBJ2-5
V gene: TRBV27
CDR3 protein: ASSLYSSRAETQY

J gene: TRBJ2-6
V gene: TRBV25-1
CDR3 protein: ASIGPQSSFSGANVLT

J gene: TRBJ2-1
V gene: TRBV5-1
CDR3 protein: ASSLVPSGGGYNEQF

J gene: TRBJ1-2
V gene: TRBV30
CDR3 protein: AFGQPSDGYT

J gene: TRBJ1-2
V gene: TRBV2
CDR3 protein: ASSDYSTGSGYGYT

J gene: TRBJ1-5
V gene: TRBV11-2
CDR3 protein: ASSYRGLSNQPQH

J gene: TRBJ2-7
V gene: TRBV9
CDR3 protein: ASSEGQGSSYEQY

J gene: TRBJ1-3
V gene: TRBV4-3
CDR3 protein: ASSQDPGNTIY

J gene: TRBJ2-7
V gene: TRBV13
CDR3 protein: ASSLGSGSGYEQY

J gene: TRBJ1-5
V gene: TRBV4-3
CDR3 protein: ASSQDLLQPQH

J gene: TRBJ2-3
V gene: TRBV27
CDR3 protein: ASIGTSDTDTQY

J gene: TRBJ2-1
V gene: TRBV2
CDR3 protein: ASRAGGPLSEQF

J gene: TRBJ2-2
V gene: TRBV7-9
CDR3 protein: ASSLVITGELF

J gene: TRBJ2-5
V gene: TRBV2
CDR3 protein: ASSDRVETQY

J gene: TRBJ2-1
V gene: TRBV11-1
CDR3 protein: ASSSSYEQF

J gene: TRBJ1-1
V gene: TRBV4-3
CDR3 protein: ASSQDLGQLEAF

J gene: TRBJ2-1
V gene: TRBV7-6
CDR3 protein: ASSLDNEQF

J gene: TRBJ2-7
V gene: TRBV29-1
CDR3 protein: SVEDGDSYEQY

J gene: TRBJ1-1
V gene: TRBV7-8
CDR3 protein: ASSLRGPSNTEAF

J gene: TRBJ2-6
V gene: TRBV4-1
CDR3 protein: ASSQEVVRSSGANVLT

J gene: TRBJ1-1
V gene: TRBV5-1
CDR3 protein: ASSFSGTLTEAF

J gene: TRBJ2-3
V gene: TRBV2
CDR3 protein: ARNLAGRGTDTQY

J gene: TRBJ2-2
V gene: TRBV29-1
CDR3 protein: SVIQNTGELF